This note documents a single TCR beta chain sequence. Which antigen it targets is not known. Per-base quality was not reported, and no clone a single base away is much larger than it. This sample was taken from a study of blood T cell repertoires in COVID-19 (dated by TCRdb to between 2020 and 2021). As for the study more broadly: Samples from collaborators originated in the United States, Italy and Spain and spanned both the acute and convalescent phases of COVID-19. The sample metadata nearly always contained a de-identified subject ID, COVID-19 status, age in years and sex. Where HLA class I and class II types were available, the types were taken from metadata supplied by the sample provider, not from assay-based typing. The material from the prospective study consisted of cDNA or gDNA derived from T cells, B-cell-depleted T cells, or PBMCs. The dataset comprised deeply sampled blood TCRbeta repertoires from subjects exposed to, actively infected with, or recovered from COVID-19. The samples were drawn from the first 160 participants of the ongoing ImmuneRACE study and from under 1,500 subjects provided by 6 global collaborators. A freely available public database, intended as a resource for researchers studying the immune response to SARS-CoV-2, is where the repertoires were released. Study-wide findings and limitations: The quantity of clinical and demographic metadata differed by source and by participant and was supplied without curation.

Whole blood was collected in K2EDTA tubes by collaborating institutions according to the institutions' own protocols. For TCRbeta analysis, collaborators shipped samples as frozen whole blood, isolated PBMCs, or DNA extracted from either of those sample types. Trimming at the junction amounts to 5 bases on V and 5 bases on J, and the germline ends lie 10 bases apart. The CDR3 spans 12 residues, from the cysteine through the phenylalanine. Only the CDR3 region is kept as DNA, spanning 36 bases read in frame from base 1. CDR1 and CDR2 were assigned from the germline V gene as ENHRY and SYGVKD. TCRbeta CDR3 regions were amplified from genomic DNA using the immunoSEQ Assay, a bias-controlled multiplex PCR. In the original analysis: Nucleated cell counts per sample were estimated from amplification of reference gene primers within the assay. To quantify the absolute abundance of each unique TCRbeta CDR3 rearrangement, sequence reads were collapsed and filtered. For each sample, productive Simpson clonality was calculated as the square root of Simpson's diversity index over productive rearrangements. TCRdb retrieved this table from immuneACCESS and kept in-frame rearrangements only. Not all clones are present; in checked studies, unresolved V genes account for under half, and no reason is known for the remainder. D and trimming come from the DNA, and the V and J calls and clone size come from that table. This sample lists some 140,000 clones; roughly 90% were detected once. The ten top clones hold more than 2% of the sample.

The sequence derives from a man between 65 and 85 years old with active COVID-19. The sample comprised peripheral blood. The V and J segments used are TRBV10-3 and TRBJ2-7; the D gene is perhaps TRBD2, from 6 matching bases. The CDR3 sequence is CAISSGLDEQYF. The sequenced DNA: TGTGCCATCAGTTCGGGACTTGACGAGCAGTACTTC.